These T cell receptor beta chains were read from a single sample in a study of shared clonotypes between healthy human individuals. Method: immunoSEQ multiplex PCR; TCRdb's copy keeps in-frame clones and lacks some. The top ten hold 1% to 1.5% of the sample, which has about 1,800,000 clones, roughly 94% seen once. Sequencing was carried out using naive CD8+ T cells sorted from blood. These TCRs come from a young man in good health. The CDR3 runs from the conserved cysteine through the conserved F or W. A D gene is named only where the DNA matches it firmly. Clone sizes are given selectively: once, few, many, or a class where the clone is expanded.

d_call: .; cdr3_length: 13; clone_size: .; j_call: TRBJ2-7; v_call: TRBV7-9; cdr3_nt: TGTGCCAGCAGCTCCCCGGGCTATCCCACGCAGTACTTC; cdr3_aa: CASSSPGYPTQYF
d_call: .; cdr3_length: 15; clone_size: .; j_call: TRBJ1-5; v_call: TRBV9; cdr3_nt: TGTGCCAGCAGCCCCGGGGGGAAGGGCAATCAGCCCCAGCATTTT; cdr3_aa: CASSPGGKGNQPQHF
d_call: .; cdr3_length: 13; clone_size: .; j_call: TRBJ1-1; v_call: TRBV28; cdr3_nt: TGTGCCAGCAGTTTTACTCGGGGTGGTGAAGCTTTCTTT; cdr3_aa: CASSFTRGGEAFF
d_call: TRBD1; cdr3_length: 16; clone_size: .; j_call: TRBJ1-4; v_call: TRBV9; cdr3_nt: TGTGCCAGCAGCGTAGGAGAGGGGACAGGGCATGAAAAACTGTTTTTT; cdr3_aa: CASSVGEGTGHEKLFF
d_call: .; cdr3_length: 15; clone_size: .; j_call: TRBJ2-1; v_call: TRBV6-5; cdr3_nt: TGTGCCAGCAGTTACTCGTCCGGGACTTTCAATGAGCAGTTCTTC; cdr3_aa: CASSYSSGTFNEQFF
d_call: .; cdr3_length: 14; clone_size: once; j_call: TRBJ2-4; v_call: TRBV10-2; cdr3_nt: TGCGCCAGCAGTGAAACAGTAGCCAAAAACATTCAGTACTTC; cdr3_aa: CASSETVAKNIQYF
d_call: .; cdr3_length: 14; clone_size: .; j_call: TRBJ1-1; v_call: TRBV4-2; cdr3_nt: TGTGCCAGCAGCCAAGGCGGAAGTATCACTGAAGCTTTCTTT; cdr3_aa: CASSQGGSITEAFF
d_call: TRBD1; cdr3_length: 17; clone_size: .; j_call: TRBJ1-4; v_call: TRBV7-8; cdr3_nt: TGTGCCAGCAGCCCCGGCTTACAGGGGGCAGGGTCTGAAAAACTGTTTTTT; cdr3_aa: CASSPGLQGAGSEKLFF
d_call: .; cdr3_length: 15; clone_size: .; j_call: TRBJ1-1; v_call: TRBV4-3; cdr3_nt: TGCGCCAGCAGCCAAGAAGGGGGGGGCCAGACTGAAGCTTTCTTT; cdr3_aa: CASSQEGGGQTEAFF
d_call: TRBD1; cdr3_length: 18; clone_size: .; j_call: TRBJ2-7; v_call: TRBV27; cdr3_nt: TGTGCCAGCAGTTTGGAGGGGCCGGACAGGGAAGGATCCTACGAGCAGTACTTC; cdr3_aa: CASSLEGPDREGSYEQYF
d_call: TRBD1; cdr3_length: 15; clone_size: .; j_call: TRBJ1-4; v_call: TRBV10-1; cdr3_nt: TGCGCCAGCAGTCCGGGACAGGGGGAGGTTGAAAAACTGTTTTTT; cdr3_aa: CASSPGQGEVEKLFF
d_call: .; cdr3_length: 15; clone_size: .; j_call: TRBJ2-7; v_call: TRBV4-1; cdr3_nt: TGCGCCAGCAGCCAGGACAGCAGGAGCTCCTACGAGCAGTACTTC; cdr3_aa: CASSQDSRSSYEQYF
d_call: TRBD1; cdr3_length: 13; clone_size: .; j_call: TRBJ2-5; v_call: TRBV28; cdr3_nt: TGTGCCAGCAGTCTGGGACAGCAAGAGACCCAGTACTTC; cdr3_aa: CASSLGQQETQYF
d_call: .; cdr3_length: 13; clone_size: .; j_call: TRBJ2-7; v_call: TRBV27; cdr3_nt: TGTGCCAGCCAGGCTTCGGGGTCCTACGAGCAGTACTTC; cdr3_aa: CASQASGSYEQYF
d_call: TRBD1; cdr3_length: 14; clone_size: .; j_call: TRBJ2-2; v_call: TRBV10-1; cdr3_nt: TGCGCCAGCAGCCCGGGACAGGGGTCCGGGGAGCTGTTTTTT; cdr3_aa: CASSPGQGSGELFF
d_call: .; cdr3_length: 15; clone_size: .; j_call: TRBJ1-2; v_call: TRBV19; cdr3_nt: TGTGCCAGTAGTATCGACCTTGAGCTACGTTATGGCTACACCTTC; cdr3_aa: CASSIDLELRYGYTF
d_call: .; cdr3_length: 13; clone_size: .; j_call: TRBJ1-6; v_call: TRBV18; cdr3_nt: TGTGCCAGCTCACCAGACAGATATTCACCCCTCCACTTT; cdr3_aa: CASSPDRYSPLHF
d_call: TRBD2; cdr3_length: 15; clone_size: .; j_call: TRBJ2-1; v_call: TRBV6-4; cdr3_nt: TGTGCCAGCAGTGACTTAGCGGGCTGGGACAATGAGCAGTTCTTC; cdr3_aa: CASSDLAGWDNEQFF
d_call: TRBD2; cdr3_length: 14; clone_size: .; j_call: TRBJ2-7; v_call: TRBV28; cdr3_nt: TGTGCCAGCAGTTTAATTCGGGGGGCCTACGAGCAGTACTTC; cdr3_aa: CASSLIRGAYEQYF
d_call: TRBD2; cdr3_length: 15; clone_size: .; j_call: TRBJ2-7; v_call: TRBV27; cdr3_nt: TGTGCCAGCAGTTTATTTCTCGGGAGGTCTTACGAGCAGTACTTC; cdr3_aa: CASSLFLGRSYEQYF
d_call: .; cdr3_length: 15; clone_size: .; j_call: TRBJ1-6; v_call: TRBV4-1; cdr3_nt: TGCGCCAGCAGCCAAACGAGCTCCTATAATTCACCCCTCCACTTT; cdr3_aa: CASSQTSSYNSPLHF
d_call: .; cdr3_length: 14; clone_size: .; j_call: TRBJ2-7; v_call: TRBV6-1; cdr3_nt: TGTGCCAGCAGTGAAGTTTTGGGGTACTACGAGCAGTACTTC; cdr3_aa: CASSEVLGYYEQYF
d_call: TRBD2; cdr3_length: 14; clone_size: once; j_call: TRBJ2-1; v_call: TRBV29-1; cdr3_nt: TGCAGCGTGCCCCTTGGCGGGGGGGCCAGTGAGCAGTTCTTC; cdr3_aa: CSVPLGGGASEQFF
d_call: .; cdr3_length: 13; clone_size: .; j_call: TRBJ1-1; v_call: TRBV5-6; cdr3_nt: TGTGCCAGCTACCAGTCTGGGCAGTATGAAGCTTTCTTT; cdr3_aa: CASYQSGQYEAFF
d_call: TRBD2; cdr3_length: 15; clone_size: .; j_call: TRBJ2-1; v_call: TRBV10-1; cdr3_nt: TGCGCCAGCATTTTAGCGGGGGGATACTACAATGAGCAGTTCTTC; cdr3_aa: CASILAGGYYNEQFF
d_call: .; cdr3_length: 15; clone_size: .; j_call: TRBJ1-1; v_call: TRBV5-6; cdr3_nt: TGTGCCAGCAGCTCAATGGTCGAGGGGAAGGGTGAAGCTTTCTTT; cdr3_aa: CASSSMVEGKGEAFF
d_call: .; cdr3_length: 15; clone_size: .; j_call: TRBJ1-4; v_call: TRBV9; cdr3_nt: TGTGCCAGCAGCGTAGAAGCTACAACTAATGAAAAACTGTTTTTT; cdr3_aa: CASSVEATTNEKLFF
d_call: TRBD2; cdr3_length: 16; clone_size: .; j_call: TRBJ2-7; v_call: TRBV5-6; cdr3_nt: TGTGCCAGCAGCTCTATCCTGACTAGCGGGCCCTACGAGCAGTACTTC; cdr3_aa: CASSSILTSGPYEQYF
d_call: .; cdr3_length: 14; clone_size: .; j_call: TRBJ1-1; v_call: TRBV13; cdr3_nt: TGTGCCAGCAGCTTCACAGAAAAGAACACTGAAGCTTTCTTT; cdr3_aa: CASSFTEKNTEAFF
d_call: .; cdr3_length: 15; clone_size: .; j_call: TRBJ2-5; v_call: TRBV7-8; cdr3_nt: TGTGCCAGCAGCTTAGCCCCAGGTTTTGAGGAGACCCAGTACTTC; cdr3_aa: CASSLAPGFEETQYF
d_call: TRBD2; cdr3_length: 14; clone_size: .; j_call: TRBJ2-7; v_call: TRBV29-1; cdr3_nt: TGCAGCGTTGAAGGGGTTAGCGGGATTAACGAGCAGTACTTC; cdr3_aa: CSVEGVSGINEQYF
d_call: .; cdr3_length: 15; clone_size: .; j_call: TRBJ2-7; v_call: TRBV4-1; cdr3_nt: TGCGCCAGCAGCCAAGATGGTGACATTCCCTACGAGCAGTACTTC; cdr3_aa: CASSQDGDIPYEQYF
d_call: TRBD1; cdr3_length: 11; clone_size: once; j_call: TRBJ1-1; v_call: TRBV27; cdr3_nt: TGTGCCAGCAGCGACAGGGGTTCGGCTTTCTTT; cdr3_aa: CASSDRGSAFF
d_call: TRBD1; cdr3_length: 14; clone_size: few; j_call: TRBJ1-1; v_call: TRBV6-5; cdr3_nt: TGTGCCAGCAGTCCCGGGACAGGGAACACTGAAGCTTTCTTT; cdr3_aa: CASSPGTGNTEAFF
d_call: TRBD2; cdr3_length: 19; clone_size: .; j_call: TRBJ2-5; v_call: TRBV5-1; cdr3_nt: TGCGCCAGCAGCTTAGGAGGACTAGCGGGGGGACCTCGGCGCGAGACCCAGTACTTC; cdr3_aa: CASSLGGLAGGPRRETQYF
d_call: .; cdr3_length: 15; clone_size: .; j_call: TRBJ2-7; v_call: TRBV4-1; cdr3_nt: TGCGCCAGCAGCGTACACGGATCGTTGGACTACGAGCAGTACTTC; cdr3_aa: CASSVHGSLDYEQYF
d_call: .; cdr3_length: 12; clone_size: .; j_call: TRBJ1-2; v_call: TRBV6-7; cdr3_nt: TGTGCCAGCCGGCGGATATACTATGGCTACACCTTC; cdr3_aa: CASRRIYYGYTF
d_call: .; cdr3_length: 14; clone_size: .; j_call: TRBJ2-3; v_call: TRBV7-3; cdr3_nt: TGTGCCAGCAGCTCGGGGTATACGGCAGATACGCAGTATTTT; cdr3_aa: CASSSGYTADTQYF
d_call: TRBD1; cdr3_length: 13; clone_size: once; j_call: TRBJ1-1; v_call: TRBV6-5; cdr3_nt: TGTGCCAGCAGTCCCGGGACAGGGACTGAAGCTTTCTTT; cdr3_aa: CASSPGTGTEAFF
d_call: .; cdr3_length: 12; clone_size: .; j_call: TRBJ2-7; v_call: TRBV6-5; cdr3_nt: TGTGCCAGCAGTTACTCAGGGGGGTACCAGTACTTC; cdr3_aa: CASSYSGGYQYF
d_call: .; cdr3_length: 15; clone_size: .; j_call: TRBJ2-3; v_call: TRBV27; cdr3_nt: TGTGCCAGCAGGGCGGGGGCCTTCTTTACAGATACGCAGTATTTT; cdr3_aa: CASRAGAFFTDTQYF
d_call: .; cdr3_length: 14; clone_size: .; j_call: TRBJ1-1; v_call: TRBV27; cdr3_nt: TGTGCCAGCAGTTTAATTGGGCAGCTCACTGAAGCTTTCTTT; cdr3_aa: CASSLIGQLTEAFF
d_call: .; cdr3_length: 13; clone_size: .; j_call: TRBJ2-7; v_call: TRBV7-3; cdr3_nt: TGTGCCAGCAGCTTAGAGGGGGGCTACGAGCAGTACTTC; cdr3_aa: CASSLEGGYEQYF
d_call: .; cdr3_length: 14; clone_size: once; j_call: TRBJ1-1; v_call: TRBV5-4; cdr3_nt: TGTGCCAGCAGCTCCCCGGCCTCCGTTACTGAAGCTTTCTTT; cdr3_aa: CASSSPASVTEAFF
d_call: TRBD1; cdr3_length: 14; clone_size: .; j_call: TRBJ2-7; v_call: TRBV30; cdr3_nt: TGTGCCTGGAGTGTAGGGGGACAGGGGGACGAGCAGTACTTC; cdr3_aa: CAWSVGGQGDEQYF
d_call: .; cdr3_length: 14; clone_size: .; j_call: TRBJ2-5; v_call: TRBV30; cdr3_nt: TGTGCCTGGAGTGTCGTTGGGACAATGGAGACCCAGTACTTC; cdr3_aa: CAWSVVGTMETQYF